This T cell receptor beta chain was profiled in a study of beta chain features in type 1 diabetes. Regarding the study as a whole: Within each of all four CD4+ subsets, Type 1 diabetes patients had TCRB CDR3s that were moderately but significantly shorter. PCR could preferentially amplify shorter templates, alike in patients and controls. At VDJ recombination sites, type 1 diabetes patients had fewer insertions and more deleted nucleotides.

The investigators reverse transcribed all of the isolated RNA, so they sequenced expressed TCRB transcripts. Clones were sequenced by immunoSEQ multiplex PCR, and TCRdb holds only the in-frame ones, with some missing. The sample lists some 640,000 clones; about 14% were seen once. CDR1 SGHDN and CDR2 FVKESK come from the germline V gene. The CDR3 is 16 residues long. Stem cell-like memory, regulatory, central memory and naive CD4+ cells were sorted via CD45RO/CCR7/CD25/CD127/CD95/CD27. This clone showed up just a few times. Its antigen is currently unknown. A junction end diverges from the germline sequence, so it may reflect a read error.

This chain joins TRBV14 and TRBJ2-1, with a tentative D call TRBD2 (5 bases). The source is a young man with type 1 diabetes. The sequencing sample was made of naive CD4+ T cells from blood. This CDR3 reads CASSRRAPGSSNEQFF. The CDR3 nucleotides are TGTGCCAGCAGCCGTAGAGCTCCGGGGTCCTCCAATGAGCAGTTCTTC.